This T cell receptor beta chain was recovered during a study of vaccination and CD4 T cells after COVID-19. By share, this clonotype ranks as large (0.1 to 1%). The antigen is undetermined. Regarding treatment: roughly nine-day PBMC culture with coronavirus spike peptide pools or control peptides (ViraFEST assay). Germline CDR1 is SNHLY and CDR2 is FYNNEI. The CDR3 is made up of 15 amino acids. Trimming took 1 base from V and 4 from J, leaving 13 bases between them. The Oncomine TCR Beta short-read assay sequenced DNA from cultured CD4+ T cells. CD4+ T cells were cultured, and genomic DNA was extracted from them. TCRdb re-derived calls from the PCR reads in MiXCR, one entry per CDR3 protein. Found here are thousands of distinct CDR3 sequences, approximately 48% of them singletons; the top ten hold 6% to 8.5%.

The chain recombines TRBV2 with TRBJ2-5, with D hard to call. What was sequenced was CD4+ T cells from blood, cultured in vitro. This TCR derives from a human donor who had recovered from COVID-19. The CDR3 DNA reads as TGTGCCAGCAGTGAAGGGGGTAGATGGGTAGAGACCCAGTACTTC. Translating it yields CASSEGGRWVETQYF.